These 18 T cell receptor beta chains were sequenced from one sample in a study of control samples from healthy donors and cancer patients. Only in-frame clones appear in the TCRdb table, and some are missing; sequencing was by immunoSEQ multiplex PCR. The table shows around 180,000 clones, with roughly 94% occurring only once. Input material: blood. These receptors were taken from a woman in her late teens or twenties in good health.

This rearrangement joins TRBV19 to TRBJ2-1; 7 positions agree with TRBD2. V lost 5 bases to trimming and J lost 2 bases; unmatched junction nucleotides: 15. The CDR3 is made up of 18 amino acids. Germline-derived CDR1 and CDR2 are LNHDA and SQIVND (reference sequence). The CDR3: CASSFSHRISGTYNEQFF. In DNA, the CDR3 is TGTGCCAGTAGTTTCTCTCACCGGATCAGCGGGACCTACAATGAGCAGTTCTTC.

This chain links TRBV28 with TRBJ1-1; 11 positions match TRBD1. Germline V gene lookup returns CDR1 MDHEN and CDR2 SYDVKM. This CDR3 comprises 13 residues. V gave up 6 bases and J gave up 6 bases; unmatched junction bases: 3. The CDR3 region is CASRPGQGAEAFF. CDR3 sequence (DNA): TGTGCCAGCAGACCGGGACAGGGGGCTGAAGCTTTCTTT.

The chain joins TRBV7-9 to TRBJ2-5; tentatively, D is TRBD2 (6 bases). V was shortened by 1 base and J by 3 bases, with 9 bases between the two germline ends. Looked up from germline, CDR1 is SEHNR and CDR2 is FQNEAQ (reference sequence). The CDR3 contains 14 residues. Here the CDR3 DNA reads TGTGCCAGCAGCTTAGTCGGCGGGGAAGAGACCCAGTACTTC. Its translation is CASSLVGGEETQYF. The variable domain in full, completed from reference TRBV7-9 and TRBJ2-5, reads DTGVSQNPRHKITKRGQNVTFRCDPISEHNRLYWYRQTLGQGPEFLTYFQNEAQLEKSRLLSDRFSAERPKGSFSTLEIQRTEQGDSAMYLCASSLVGGEETQYFGPGTRLLVL.

CDR3 coding DNA: TGTGCCACCAAGGACAGCTCCAATCAGCCCCAGCATTTT. Residues: CATKDSSNQPQHF. The chain joins TRBV24-1 to TRBJ1-5, with D possibly TRBD1 on 6 matching bases. The CDR3 is 13 amino acids. Deletions cut 8 bases from V and 3 bases from J, with 10 bases between. Germline V CDR1 and CDR2: KGHDR, SFDVKD.

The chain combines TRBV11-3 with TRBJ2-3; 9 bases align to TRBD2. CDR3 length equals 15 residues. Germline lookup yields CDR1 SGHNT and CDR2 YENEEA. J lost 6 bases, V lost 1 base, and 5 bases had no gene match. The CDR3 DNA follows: TGTGCCAGCAGCTTAGTGAGCGGGGGGCACGATACGCAGTATTTT. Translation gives CASSLVSGGHDTQYF.

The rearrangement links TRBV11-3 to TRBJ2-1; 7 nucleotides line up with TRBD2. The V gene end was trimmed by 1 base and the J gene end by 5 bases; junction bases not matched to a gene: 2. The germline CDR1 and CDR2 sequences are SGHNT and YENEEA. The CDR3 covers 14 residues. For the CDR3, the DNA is TGTGCCAGCAGCTTAGTGGCGGGGGACAATGAGCAGTTCTTC. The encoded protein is CASSLVAGDNEQFF.

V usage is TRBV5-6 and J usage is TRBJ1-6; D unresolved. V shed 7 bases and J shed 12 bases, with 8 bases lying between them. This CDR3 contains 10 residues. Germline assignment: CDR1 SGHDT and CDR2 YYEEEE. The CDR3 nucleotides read TGTGCCAGCTACCTAGGACCCCTCCACTTT. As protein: CASYLGPLHF.

The DNA of the CDR3 is TGTGCCACCAGCATACGGGTGGGAGGCTCACCCCTCCACTTT. Protein: CATSIRVGGSPLHF. J is TRBJ1-6 and V is TRBV15; D gene unclear. CDR1 and CDR2 from the germline V gene are LNHNV and YYDKDF (reference sequence). The CDR3 is 14 residues long. V was clipped by 4 bases and J by 10 bases, with 14 bases between them.

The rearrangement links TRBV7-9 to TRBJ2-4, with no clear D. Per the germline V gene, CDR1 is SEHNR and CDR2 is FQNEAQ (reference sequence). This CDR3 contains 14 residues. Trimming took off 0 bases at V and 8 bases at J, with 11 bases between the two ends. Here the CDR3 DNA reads TGTGCCAGCAGCTTAGCAGGGATGAGCGACATTCAGTACTTC. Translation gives CASSLAGMSDIQYF.

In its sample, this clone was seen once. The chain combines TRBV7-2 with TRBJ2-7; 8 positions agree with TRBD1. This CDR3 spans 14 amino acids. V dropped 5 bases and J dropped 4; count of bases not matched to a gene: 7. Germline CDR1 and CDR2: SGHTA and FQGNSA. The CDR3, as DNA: TGTGCCAGCAGCCCAGACAGGGGCGGTTACGAGCAGTACTTC. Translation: CASSPDRGGYEQYF.

CDR3 nucleotides: TGTGCCATCAGTGAGGGACAGGGGGGTGAAGCTTTCTTT. Its translation: CAISEGQGGEAFF. The chain uses TRBV10-3 and TRBJ1-1; 10 bases map to TRBD1. Germline V gives CDR1 ENHRY, CDR2 SYGVKD. This CDR3 is 13 amino acids long. The junction had 1 base not matched to a gene; V was cut back by 2 bases and J by 7 bases.

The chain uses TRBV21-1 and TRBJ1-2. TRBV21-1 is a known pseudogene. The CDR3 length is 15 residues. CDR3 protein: CASTLKFGSRYGYTF. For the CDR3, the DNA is TGTGCCAGCACCTTAAAATTCGGGAGCCGCTATGGCTACACCTTC.

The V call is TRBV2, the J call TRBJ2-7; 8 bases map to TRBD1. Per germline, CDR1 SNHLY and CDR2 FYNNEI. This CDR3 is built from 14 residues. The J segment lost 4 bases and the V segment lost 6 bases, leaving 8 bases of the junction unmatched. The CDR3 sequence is CASRPGTGHYEQYF. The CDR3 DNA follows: TGTGCCAGCAGACCCGGGACAGGTCATTACGAGCAGTACTTC. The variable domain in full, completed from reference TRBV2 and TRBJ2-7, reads EPEVTQTPSHQVTQMGQEVILRCVPISNHLYFYWYRQILGQKVEFLVSFYNNEISEKSEIFDDQFSVERPDGSNFTLKIRSTKLEDSAMYFCASRPGTGHYEQYFGPGTRLTVT.

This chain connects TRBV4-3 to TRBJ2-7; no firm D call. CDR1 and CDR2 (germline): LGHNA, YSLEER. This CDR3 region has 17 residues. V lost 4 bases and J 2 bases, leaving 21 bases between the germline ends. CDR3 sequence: CASSPEDQRPDTYEQYF. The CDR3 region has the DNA TGCGCCAGCAGCCCAGAGGACCAGCGTCCCGATACCTACGAGCAGTACTTC.

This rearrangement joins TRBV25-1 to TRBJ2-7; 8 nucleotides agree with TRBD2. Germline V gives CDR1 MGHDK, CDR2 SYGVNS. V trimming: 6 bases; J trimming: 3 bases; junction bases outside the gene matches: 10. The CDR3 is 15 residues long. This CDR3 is CASRKGGLGLYEQYF. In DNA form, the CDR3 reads TGTGCCAGCAGGAAAGGGGGACTAGGCCTCTACGAGCAGTACTTC.

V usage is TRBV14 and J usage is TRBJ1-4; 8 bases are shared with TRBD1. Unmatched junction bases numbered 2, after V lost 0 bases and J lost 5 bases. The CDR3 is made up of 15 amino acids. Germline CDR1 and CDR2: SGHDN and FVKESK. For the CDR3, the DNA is TGTGCCAGCAGCCAAGACCGGACAGGGAATGAAAAACTGTTTTTT. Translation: CASSQDRTGNEKLFF.

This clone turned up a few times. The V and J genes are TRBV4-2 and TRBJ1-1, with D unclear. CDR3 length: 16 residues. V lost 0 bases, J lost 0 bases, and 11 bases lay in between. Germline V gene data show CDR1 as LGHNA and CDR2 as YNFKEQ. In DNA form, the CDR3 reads TGTGCCAGCAGCCAAGAAGCCCCCTTAATGAACACTGAAGCTTTCTTT. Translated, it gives CASSQEAPLMNTEAFF.

The DNA for the CDR3 is TGTGCCATCAGTGGGGACCCAGCGGGGAGCTCCTACAATGAGCAGTTCTTC. It encodes CAISGDPAGSSYNEQFF. The rearrangement links TRBV10-3 to TRBJ2-1; 7 bases are shared with TRBD2. Trimming at V came to 4 bases and at J to 0 bases, leaving 9 bases not matched to a gene. The CDR3 runs 17 residues. Germline V CDR1 and CDR2: ENHRY, SYGVKD.